The 30 T cell receptor beta chains below all came from one sample that was sequenced in a study of regulatory T cells in long-lasting Graves disease (dated by TCRdb to the early 2020s). What this sample's time point label stands for: persistent/refractory GD, antithyroid drugs over 5 years with positive TRAb. For both TCR sequencing and RNA sequencing, RNA was extracted from PBMCs in TRIzol. Library prep was done by multiplex PCR. Sequencing was performed on an Illumina HiSeq 4000. To build TCR beta libraries, CDR3 regions were amplified by Arm-PCR using iRepertoire HTBI primers. TCRdb reran the public reads through fastp at Q25 and MiXCR, keeping productive beta chains. Rows are unified per CDR3 protein, each entry keeping the most common DNA and genes. This sample comprises over 650,000 distinct CDR3 sequences, around 30% of them detected only once. The ten largest make up roughly 40% of the sample.

The sequencing here drew on peripheral blood mononuclear cells (PBMCs), taken when the disease was refractory, from a patient treated with antithyroid drugs. These receptors all stem from a female donor with Graves disease.

This clonotype was seen ten or more times. The gene calls are TRBV12-3 or TRBV12-4 and TRBJ1-5; TRBD1 matches 9 bases. The CDR3 totals 20 residues. With 0 bases clipped from V and 2 bases from J, the junction kept 14 bases outside the gene matches. CDR3 amino acids: CASSLALFGTGKNGNQPQHF. The CDR3 DNA follows: TGTGCCAGCAGTTTAGCACTCTTCGGGACAGGGAAGAATGGCAATCAGCCCCAGCATTTT.

The chain combines TRBV29-1 with TRBJ2-6, with TRBD1 matching 10 bases. The V gene's germline CDR1 is SQVTM and CDR2 ANQGSEA. Trimming cost V 6 bases and J 2 bases; bases outside gene matches: 10. The CDR3 has 17 residues. DNA for the CDR3: TGCAGCGTGGGGGGGAGACAGGGGGCCCCTGGGGCCAACGTCCTGACTTTC. Its translation: CSVGGRQGAPGANVLTF.

This rearrangement joins TRBV3-1 to TRBJ1-2; 8 bases match TRBD1. Germline trimming cut 2 bases from V and 5 bases from J; bases unmatched to any gene: 4. Germline loops: CDR1 LGHDT, CDR2 YNNKEL (reference sequence). The CDR3 runs 14 residues. The CDR3 reads CASSQSRTGYGYTF. DNA of the CDR3: TGTGCCAGCAGCCAAAGCAGGACAGGGTATGGCTACACCTTC. Using reference TRBV3-1 and TRBJ1-2 for the parts outside the CDR3, the full variable domain is DTAVSQTPKYLVTQMGNDKSIKCEQNLGHDTMYWYKQDSKKFLKIMFSYNNKELIINETVPNRFSPKSPDKAHLNLHINSLELGDSAVYFCASSQSRTGYGYTFGSGTRLTVV.

This clonotype was found a few times. The V call is TRBV14, the J call TRBJ2-7; no firm D call. Germline V gene sequence: CDR1 SGHDN, CDR2 FVKESK. The CDR3 totals 14 residues. The V gene lost 0 bases and the J gene lost 4 bases, with 10 bases spanning the gap. In DNA, the CDR3 is TGTGCCAGCAGCCAAGAGGGGTTTGTGTACGAGCAGTACTTC. This sequence encodes CASSQEGFVYEQYF.

This clonotype was picked up a small number of times. The J gene is TRBJ1-1, the V gene TRBV12-3 or TRBV12-4; no firm D call. Trimming took off 1 base at V and 7 bases at J, with 10 bases between the two ends. The CDR3 covers 13 residues. This CDR3 reads CASSLGQLSEAFF. DNA of the CDR3: TGTGCCAGCAGTTTAGGGCAGCTTAGTGAAGCTTTCTTT.

This clonotype was found many times. This rearrangement joins TRBV2 to TRBJ1-2; 7 bases line up with TRBD1. The trim removed 6 bases at V and 8 bases at J, leaving 12 bases unmatched. Looked up from germline, CDR1 is SNHLY and CDR2 is FYNNEI. This CDR3 has 14 residues. DNA for the CDR3: TGTGCCAGCAGCAGAGACAGGGCGCCCCTGGGCTACACCTTC. Encoded protein: CASSRDRAPLGYTF.

The gene calls are TRBV10-3 and TRBJ1-2; weak D call: TRBD1 (5 bases). In germline, CDR1 is ENHRY, CDR2 SYGVKD. V gave up 6 bases and J gave up 1 base, with 15 bases separating them. The CDR3 extends over 15 amino acids. The CDR3 region is CAIRVGEGVNYGYTF. CDR3 sequence (DNA): TGTGCCATCAGGGTGGGGGAAGGAGTTAACTATGGCTACACCTTC.

This clonotype was counted between two and nine times. The gene calls are TRBV19 and TRBJ1-5; 10 bases match TRBD1. Germline CDR1 is LNHDA and CDR2 is SQIVND (reference sequence). V was clipped by 4 bases and J by 6 bases; unmatched bases: 6. The CDR3 is made up of 15 amino acids. The CDR3 region is CASSRQGAGVQPQHF. The CDR3 DNA reads as TGTGCCAGTAGTAGACAGGGGGCCGGGGTTCAGCCCCAGCATTTT.

This clonotype was picked up many times. The V gene is TRBV5-1, the J gene TRBJ1-6; tentatively, D is TRBD1 (5 bases). The germline V and J ends were trimmed by 4 bases and 6 bases, with 14 bases remaining between them. The germline V gene has CDR1 SGHRS and CDR2 YFSETQ. The CDR3 loop spans 15 amino acids. CDR3 in DNA: TGCGCCAGCAGCCGCGAGGGGCAGGTTAATTCACCCCTCCACTTT. It is translated as CASSREGQVNSPLHF.

The CDR3 DNA sequence: TGTGCCAGCAGTGTTGGAACAGGGTTCTCTTCACCCCTCCACTTT. It is translated as CASSVGTGFSSPLHF. The gene calls are TRBV2 and TRBJ1-6, with D perhaps TRBD1 (6 bases). V was clipped by 4 bases and J by 9 bases, with 16 bases between them. This CDR3 has 15 amino acids. The germline CDR1 and CDR2 sequences are SNHLY and FYNNEI.

This clonotype was detected a few times. V is TRBV7-3 and J is TRBJ2-2; 11 positions match TRBD2. V lost 2 bases and J lost 0; bases outside the gene matches: 8. CDR3 length equals 19 residues. Germline V gene lookup returns CDR1 SGHTA and CDR2 FQGTGA. CDR3 loop: CASSLGQTSGTTNTGELFF. The DNA for the CDR3 is TGTGCCAGCAGCTTAGGTCAGACTAGCGGGACAACGAACACCGGGGAGCTGTTTTTT.

CDR3 bases: TGCAGTGCTAGCAGCTGGGAGAACACTGAAGCTTTCTTT. This encodes CSASSWENTEAFF. The rearrangement joins TRBV20-1 to TRBJ1-1; D is uncertain. From germline, CDR1 is DFQATT and CDR2 SNEGSKA (reference sequence). The V gene lost 3 bases and the J gene lost 1 base, with 9 bases spanning the gap. There are 13 residues in the CDR3.

This clonotype was counted at least ten times. The chain is built from TRBV28 and TRBJ1-2; D call uncertain. The CDR3 consists of 15 residues. Germline CDR1 MDHEN, CDR2 SYDVKM. Trimming took 5 bases from V and 0 from J, leaving 13 bases between them. CDR3 region: CASSPDRGSNYGYTF. The CDR3 bases are TGTGCCAGCAGTCCCGACCGGGGTTCTAACTATGGCTACACCTTC.

This sequence joins TRBV7-9 and TRBJ2-4; possibly TRBD2 for D (5 bases). V lost 1 base to trimming and J lost 8 bases, with 24 bases between them. Germline CDR1 reads SEHNR; CDR2 reads FQNEAQ (reference sequence). This CDR3 has 18 residues. CDR3 region: CASSLVPRTGIRRDIQYF. CDR3 in DNA: TGTGCCAGCAGCTTAGTCCCTAGGACCGGGATCCGGAGAGACATTCAGTACTTC.

This clonotype was found a few times. The chain recombines TRBV28 with TRBJ1-5; weak D call: TRBD1 (5 bases). The germline V and J ends were trimmed by 2 bases and 1 base, with 9 bases remaining between them. The CDR3 covers 15 residues. CDR1 and CDR2 from the germline V gene are MDHEN and SYDVKM. The CDR3 DNA reads TGTGCCAGCAGTTTAAGACAGTTAAGCAATCAGCCCCAGCATTTT. Its translation is CASSLRQLSNQPQHF. Full variable domain (rest looked up from reference TRBV28 and TRBJ1-5): DVKVTQSSRYLVKRTGEKVFLECVQDMDHENMFWYRQDPGLGLRLIYFSYDVKMKEKGDIPEGYSVSREKKERFSLILESASTNQTSMYLCASSLRQLSNQPQHFGDGTRLSIL.

This clonotype was counted a few times. The chain employs TRBV27 and TRBJ1-2; 8 positions match TRBD1. After removal of 3 bases from V and 7 bases from J, the junction contained 4 bases not matched to a gene. The CDR3 has 13 residues. Germline CDR1 MNHEY, CDR2 SMNVEV (reference sequence). The chain's CDR3 is CASSFRDRFGYTF. The CDR3 DNA reads as TGTGCCAGCAGTTTCCGGGACAGGTTTGGCTACACCTTC.

V usage is TRBV30 and J usage is TRBJ1-2, with D hard to call. The CDR3 covers 12 residues. Trimming pared 7 bases from V and 8 bases from J, leaving 17 bases between. Germline loops: CDR1 GTSNPN, CDR2 SVGIG (reference sequence). The CDR3 DNA reads as TGTGCCTCCCTAATCGGGATTATGGGCTACACCTTC. Translated: CASLIGIMGYTF.

The genes are TRBV20-1 and TRBJ1-4, with D perhaps TRBD1 (5 bases). The CDR3 is 15 amino acids. Trimming took 0 bases from V and 5 from J, leaving 13 bases between them. CDR1 DFQATT and CDR2 SNEGSKA come from the germline V gene (reference sequence). CDR3 in DNA: TGCAGTGCTAGAGATCCCCGGGGGGGGAATGAAAAACTGTTTTTT. Amino acids: CSARDPRGGNEKLFF.

This chain joins TRBV20-1 and TRBJ2-7; D not resolved. V was shortened by 3 bases and J by 3 bases, with 12 bases between the two germline ends. The CDR3 runs 13 residues. Germline V gene data show CDR1 as DFQATT and CDR2 as SNEGSKA (reference sequence). The CDR3 sequence: CSARFSRNYEQYF. CDR3 coding DNA: TGCAGTGCTAGGTTCTCCAGAAACTACGAGCAGTACTTC.

The V call is TRBV6-1, the J call TRBJ1-4; D is uncertain. V was shortened by 5 bases and J by 0 bases, with 13 bases between the two germline ends. The CDR3 is 16 amino acids. Germline lookup yields CDR1 MNHNS and CDR2 SASEGT. The CDR3 protein is CASSRPREATNEKLFF. The DNA of the CDR3 is TGTGCCAGCAGTCGGCCCCGGGAAGCAACTAATGAAAAACTGTTTTTT.

The V call is TRBV28, the J call TRBJ2-7, with D maybe TRBD1 (6 bases). Trimming left V 5 bases short and J 0 bases short, with 11 bases between. CDR1 MDHEN and CDR2 SYDVKM come from the germline V gene. CDR3 length: 14 amino acids. The CDR3 bases are TGTGCCAGCAGTCGCCGGGACAACTCCTACGAGCAGTACTTC. It encodes CASSRRDNSYEQYF. Supplemented by reference TRBV28 and TRBJ2-7, the full variable domain reads DVKVTQSSRYLVKRTGEKVFLECVQDMDHENMFWYRQDPGLGLRLIYFSYDVKMKEKGDIPEGYSVSREKKERFSLILESASTNQTSMYLCASSRRDNSYEQYFGPGTRLTVT.

The rearrangement uses TRBV18 and TRBJ2-1; D unresolved. V was pared by 6 bases and J by 1 base, with 10 bases between. CDR1 is KGHSH and CDR2 is LQKENI in the germline V gene. There are 14 residues in the CDR3. CDR3 sequence reads: CASSLFRSYNEQFF. In DNA form, the CDR3 reads TGTGCCAGCTCCCTCTTTCGGTCCTACAATGAGCAGTTCTTC.

This clonotype was seen repeatedly, ten times or more. V usage is TRBV2 and J usage is TRBJ2-7, with 7 bases identical to TRBD1. This CDR3 spans 13 amino acids. CDR1 is SNHLY, CDR2 FYNNEI, per germline. Unmatched junction bases numbered 4, after V lost 6 bases and J lost 2 bases. CDR3 DNA sequence: TGTGCCAGCAGGGACAGGTCGACCTACGAGCAGTACTTC. It translates to CASRDRSTYEQYF.

The chain recombines TRBV5-1 with TRBJ1-1, with D unclear. Per germline, CDR1 SGHRS and CDR2 YFSETQ. Trimming left V 5 bases short and J 1 base short, with 12 bases between. This CDR3 has 14 residues. The CDR3: CASRSPPENTEAFF. The CDR3 coding sequence is TGCGCCAGCAGGTCCCCCCCGGAGAACACTGAAGCTTTCTTT. Complete variable domain (other parts from reference TRBV5-1 and TRBJ1-1): KAGVTQTPRYLIKTRGQQVTLSCSPISGHRSVSWYQQTPGQGLQFLFEYFSETQRNKGNFPGRFSGRQFSNSRSEMNVSTLELGDSALYLCASRSPPENTEAFFGQGTRLTVV.

There are a few counts of this clonotype. The J gene is TRBJ1-4, the V gene TRBV27, with 7 bases aligning to TRBD1. This CDR3 is built from 15 residues. V was pared by 0 bases and J by 8 bases, with 6 bases of the junction left unmatched. The germline CDR1 and CDR2 sequences are MNHEY and SMNVEV (reference sequence). CDR3 region: CASSLSTGVGEKLFF. CDR3 nucleotide sequence: TGTGCCAGCAGTTTATCTACAGGGGTCGGGGAAAAACTGTTTTTT.

The chain recombines TRBV6-1 with TRBJ1-1; a possible D gene is TRBD1 (5 bases). Trimming took 6 bases from V and 0 from J, leaving 14 bases between them. Germline V CDR1 and CDR2: MNHNS, SASEGT. The CDR3 totals 15 residues. In nucleotides, the CDR3 is TGTGCCAGCAGAGACCCGGGACCCGTGAACACTGAAGCTTTCTTT. It yields the protein CASRDPGPVNTEAFF.

The chain couples TRBV6-1 to TRBJ1-3; D possibly corresponds to TRBD1 (5 bases). Germline V gene sequence: CDR1 MNHNS, CDR2 SASEGT. The germline V and J ends were trimmed by 6 bases and 2 bases, with 14 bases remaining between them. This CDR3 has 15 residues. CDR3 amino acids: CASSPLGATGNTIYF. CDR3 bases: TGTGCCAGCAGCCCCCTCGGGGCAACTGGAAACACCATATATTTT.

A word on this clonotype: Its ends do not fully match the called genes, so a read error is possible. The chain links TRBV10-1 to TRBJ2-7, with TRBD2 identical over 9 bases. From germline, CDR1 is WNHNN and CDR2 SYGVQD (reference sequence). The CDR3 runs 13 residues. DNA for the CDR3: TGCGCCAGCAGTGCCTCTACGCGACTAGCGGCAAGCTTC. Translating it yields CASSASTRLAASF.

As regards this clonotype: No conserved phenylalanine or tryptophan ends this CDR3, so it is likely a read error. The CDR3 sequence: CASSRESEAFS. The CDR3, as DNA: TGTGCCAGCAGCAGAGAAAGTGAAGCTTTCTCT. V usage is TRBV2 and J usage is TRBJ1-1; no clear D gene. The CDR3 extends over 11 amino acids. Germline assignment: CDR1 SNHLY and CDR2 FYNNEI. With 6 bases removed from V and 7 bases from J, the gap between germline ends came to 9 bases.

There are a few counts of this clonotype. The chain joins TRBV7-2 to TRBJ1-6; 10 bases line up with TRBD1. From germline, CDR1 is SGHTA and CDR2 FQGNSA. CDR3 length: 16 residues. The trim removed 5 bases at V and 4 bases at J, leaving 5 bases unmatched. The CDR3 nucleotides are TGTGCCAGCAGCCTACGGACAGGGGGATATAATTCACCCCTCCACTTT. It yields the protein CASSLRTGGYNSPLHF.